This TCR beta chain was captured in a study of neurological immune-mediated disorders. Whole-study findings and limits: Whereas HTLV-1-associated myelopathy showed the most TCR clonal expansion, multiple sclerosis showed the least, with levels below those of healthy controls.

This clonotype was seen repeatedly, ten times or more. Its target is not known. From 2 million PBMCs stored at -80 C, the unsorted libraries were generated. Whenever a sequencing run was performed, it yielded over 170 million TCR-beta sequences from 15-18 subjects. TCRdb fed the 5' RACE reads into MiXCR, producing one record per CDR3 protein. The sample has approximately 46,000 distinct CDR3 sequences, 10% seen once. The V and J ends lost 0 bases and 5 bases, in that order; junction bases with no gene match: 12. The CDR3 has 19 amino acids. The germline CDR1 and CDR2 sequences are SGHVS and FQNEAQ. Source material: PBMCs. The clonotype comes from a man between 65 and 80 years old with HTLV-1-associated myelopathy (HAM/TSP). V gene TRBV7-8 combines with J gene TRBJ2-3, with 12 positions matching TRBD2. This CDR3 is CASSLAPGLAGPDVDTQYF. The CDR3 nucleotides are TGTGCCAGCAGCTTAGCCCCGGGACTAGCGGGCCCCGACGTAGATACGCAGTATTTT.